Listed below are T cell receptor beta chains from one sample, sequenced in a study of cytomegalovirus exposure and HLA in healthy donors. Assay: immunoSEQ multiplex PCR; the TCRdb copy retains only in-frame clones and omits some. The table lists under 200,000 clones, roughly 72% of them singletons, with about 2.1% in the top ten. Sequenced: PBMCs. Source of these receptors: a woman in her twenties or thirties in good health and CMV-seropositive. Each CDR3 is given with its conserved first and last residue. The order of the fields is D gene, V gene, J gene, clone size, CDR3 protein, CDR3 DNA. D genes are given only for firm matches. A row's size may be missing; if present it is once, few, many or a size class.

TRBD1	TRBV2	TRBJ1-2	-	CASRTDRAINYGYTF	TGTGCCAGCAGGACGGACAGGGCCATTAACTATGGCTACACCTTC
-	TRBV21-1	TRBJ1-6	-	CASSKGKQGIGSNSPLHF	TGTGCCAGCAGCAAAGGTAAACAGGGGATTGGATCGAATTCACCCCTCCACTTT
TRBD1	TRBV7-9	TRBJ1-3	-	CASSYDRAGNTIYF	TGTGCCAGCAGCTATGACAGGGCTGGAAACACCATATATTTT
TRBD1	TRBV7-2	TRBJ2-5	-	CASSFGTDRETQYF	TGTGCCAGCAGCTTTGGGACAGATCGGGAGACCCAGTACTTC
-	TRBV7-9	TRBJ1-3	-	CCSGSSSGNTIYF	TGTTGTTCAGGGTCAAGCTCTGGAAACACCATATATTTT
-	TRBV5-4	TRBJ2-6	-	CASSTPSSSGANVLTF	TGTGCCAGCAGCACCCCGAGTAGCTCTGGGGCCAACGTCCTGACTTTC
-	TRBV4-3	TRBJ2-4	few	CASSQAARTLAKNIQYF	TGCGCCAGCAGCCAAGCCGCCAGAACGCTAGCCAAAAACATTCAGTACTTC
TRBD1	TRBV19	TRBJ2-7	once	CASSKTGATSYEQYF	TGTGCCAGTAGTAAAACAGGGGCCACATCCTACGAGCAGTACTTC
TRBD1	TRBV9	TRBJ1-2	-	CASSVGQGAYGYTF	TGTGCCAGCAGCGTCGGACAGGGGGCATATGGCTACACCTTC
TRBD2	TRBV7-9	TRBJ2-5	few	CASSLQGLAGAWEQYF	TGTGCCAGCAGCTTACAAGGACTAGCGGGAGCGTGGGAGCAGTACTTC
-	TRBV4-3	TRBJ1-2	few	CASSQARGKTNYGYTF	TGCGCCAGCAGCCAAGCGAGAGGGAAAACTAACTATGGCTACACCTTC
-	TRBV5-4	TRBJ1-5	-	CASSLRGENQPQHF	TGTGCCAGCAGCTTGCGCGGGGAGAATCAGCCCCAGCATTTT
TRBD2	TRBV11-2	TRBJ2-1	-	CASSPPTSGKIYNEQFF	TGTGCCAGCAGCCCGCCAACTAGCGGAAAGATCTACAATGAGCAGTTCTTC
TRBD1	TRBV2	TRBJ1-5	few	CASSADRGPQPQHF	TGTGCCAGCAGTGCGGACAGGGGGCCTCAGCCCCAGCATTTT
-	TRBV28	TRBJ1-1	few	CASSPRAGLMNTEAFF	TGTGCCAGCAGTCCCCGAGCGGGCTTAATGAACACTGAAGCTTTCTTT
-	TRBV6-5	TRBJ1-2	-	CASSYSDRDYGYTF	TGTGCCAGCAGTTACTCGGACAGAGACTATGGCTACACCTTC
-	TRBV18	TRBJ2-2	-	CASSPRRGKTNTGELFF	TGTGCCAGCTCACCACGTAGGGGAAAGACGAACACCGGGGAGCTGTTTTTT
-	TRBV7-9	TRBJ1-1	-	CASTRDTKTTEAFF	TGTGCCAGCACCCGGGACACGAAGACAACGGAAGCTTTCTTT
-	TRBV11-3	TRBJ2-7	-	CASSLSGENYEQYF	TGTGCCAGCAGCTTATCCGGGGAAAACTACGAGCAGTACTTC
-	TRBV28	TRBJ2-5	-	CASSLSGSGTQYF	TGTGCCAGCAGTTTAAGTGGTAGCGGGACCCAGTACTTC
-	TRBV6-5	TRBJ1-4	-	CASSYSMAGLKLFF	TGTGCCAGCAGTTACTCGATGGCAGGGTTGAAACTGTTTTTT
TRBD1	TRBV6-4	TRBJ1-5	-	CASPIEDRGSFNQPQHF	TGTGCCAGCCCCATCGAGGACAGGGGGTCTTTCAATCAGCCCCAGCATTTT
TRBD2	TRBV4-1	TRBJ2-1	-	CASSQGDGRGEQFF	TGCGCCAGCAGCCAAGGGGACGGGAGGGGAGAGCAGTTCTTC
-	TRBV5-1	TRBJ2-7	-	CASSLPSDEQYF	TGCGCCAGCAGCTTGCCTTCTGACGAGCAGTACTTC
TRBD1	TRBV5-1	TRBJ1-3	-	CASSPGTAGNTIYF	TGCGCCAGCAGCCCCGGGACAGCTGGAAACACCATATATTTT
-	TRBV25-1	TRBJ2-2	-	CASRPDRTPNTGELFF	TGTGCCAGCAGACCAGACAGAACCCCGAACACCGGGGAGCTGTTTTTT
TRBD1	TRBV29-1	TRBJ2-7	once	CSVDKGQGAGEQYF	TGCAGCGTTGATAAGGGACAGGGGGCCGGGGAGCAGTACTTC
-	TRBV10-3	TRBJ1-6	-	CAISDRQGSYNSPLHF	TGTGCCATCAGTGACAGGCAGGGATCCTATAATTCACCCCTCCACTTT
-	TRBV28	TRBJ1-2	few	CASSLLVSGVDGYTF	TGTGCCAGCAGTTTACTTGTTTCCGGGGTTGATGGCTACACCTTC
-	TRBV7-2	TRBJ1-2	-	CASSLERGNYGYTF	TGTGCCAGCAGCTTAGAAAGGGGCAACTATGGCTACACCTTC
TRBD2	TRBV9	TRBJ2-5	-	CASSAGGAGETQYF	TGTGCCAGCAGCGCGGGGGGGGCGGGGGAGACCCAGTACTTC
TRBD1	TRBV7-6	TRBJ1-2	-	CASSLGGTGLGYGYTF	TGTGCCAGCAGCTTAGGAGGGACAGGGCTGGGCTATGGCTACACCTTC
TRBD1	TRBV5-1	TRBJ2-2	-	CASSYSTGGNTGELFF	TGCGCCAGCAGCTATTCGACAGGGGGGAACACCGGGGAGCTGTTTTTT
TRBD2	TRBV4-1	TRBJ2-3	-	CASSQVSGLAGLEFGQYF	TGCGCCAGCAGCCAAGTGTCGGGACTAGCGGGACTAGAATTTGGGCAGTATTTT
TRBD2	TRBV4-2	TRBJ2-7	-	CASSRGLAESSYEQYF	TGTGCCAGCAGCCGGGGACTAGCGGAAAGCTCCTACGAGCAGTACTTC